This note documents a single T cell receptor (beta chain) sequence. The sample is drawn from a study of cytomegalovirus exposure and HLA in healthy donors. Assay: immunoSEQ multiplex PCR; the TCRdb copy retains only in-frame clones and omits some. The table includes about 70,000 clones, 92% detected once. The CDR3 covers 13 residues. Per the germline V gene, CDR1 is SGHNT and CDR2 is YYREEE (reference sequence). Trimming left V 5 bases short and J 7 bases short, with 13 bases between. The TCR was taken from a man aged 18 to 30 in good health and CMV-seropositive. The rearrangement uses TRBV5-4 and TRBJ2-1; TRBD1 might be the D (6 bases). Sequencing used PBMCs. CDR3 amino acids: CASRTSGVNEQFF. The CDR3, as DNA: TGTGCCAGCAGGACCTCAGGGGTGAATGAGCAGTTCTTC.